This T cell receptor beta chain was recovered during a study of T cells in Graves' hyperthyroidism and ophthalmopathy. Findings and limits, study-wide: In validation, the model predicted ophthalmopathy. These predictions came a median approximately 5.9 months before onset. Researchers report that a 13 V-J model separated ophthalmopathy from stable hyperthyroidism. In blood, most of the thyroid clonotypes expanded above 0.001 were also present.

TCR beta CDR3 regions were amplified from RNA. HTBI primers were employed in a first-round RT-PCR of the TCR CDR3. A single record per CDR3 protein comes from TCRdb applying MiXCR to the multiplex PCR reads. In the table there are about 590,000 distinct CDR3 sequences, around 16% of which are singletons. Remarks on this clonotype: Its antigen is undetermined.

The source is a woman aged 25-40 years with Graves' hyperthyroidism. Source material: blood.

The CDR3 spells CASTLTDPTLFGQFF. The CDR3 DNA reads as TGTGCCAGCACCCTGACAGACCCCACACTGTTTGGGCAGTTCTTC. The genes are TRBV12-3 or TRBV12-4 and TRBJ2-1, with D possibly TRBD1 on 5 matching bases. CDR3 length: 15 amino acids. Trimming pared 7 bases from V and 12 bases from J, leaving 25 bases between.